These T cell receptor beta chains were read from a single sample in a study of T cells after yellow fever vaccination. A single record per CDR3 protein comes from TCRdb applying MiXCR to the 5' RACE reads. The sample consists of a few hundred thousand distinct CDR3 sequences, less than 3.5% of them appearing once. The sequencing used CD4+ T cells sorted from PBMCs, collected 10 days after the yellow fever booster vaccination. Source of these receptors: a young man who received the YFV17D yellow fever vaccine. CDR3s include the opening cysteine and the closing phenylalanine or tryptophan. D genes are given only for firm matches. Expanded clones are given a class, and other clones once, few, many or no size at all.

size | J | V | D | CDR3 | DNA
many | TRBJ2-6 | TRBV20-1 | NA | CSAGIPGANVLTF | TGCAGTGCGGGGATCCCTGGGGCCAACGTCCTGACTTTC
many | TRBJ1-1 | TRBV29-1 | NA | CSVAREMNTEAFF | TGCAGCGTTGCACGAGAAATGAACACTGAAGCTTTCTTT
many | TRBJ2-7 | TRBV10-3 | TRBD1 | CAISERDRVYEQYF | TGTGCCATCAGTGAACGGGACAGGGTTTACGAGCAGTACTTC
many | TRBJ2-6 | TRBV5-1 | NA | CASSFSQLLSSGANVLTF | TGCGCCAGCAGCTTTTCGCAGCTACTTAGCTCTGGGGCCAACGTCCTGACTTTC
many | TRBJ1-2 | TRBV11-2 | TRBD1 | CASSAPTGGGYTF | TGTGCCAGCAGCGCGCCCACAGGGGGTGGCTACACCTTC
NA | TRBJ2-3 | TRBV25-1 | TRBD2 | CASSDSGGGPSTDTQYF | TGTGCCAGCAGTGACAGCGGGGGGGGGCCTAGCACAGATACGCAGTATTTT
few | TRBJ2-7 | TRBV7-8 | NA | CASSPRISYEQYF | TGTGCCAGCAGCCCACGCATCTCCTACGAGCAGTACTTC
few | TRBJ2-4 | TRBV20-1 | NA | CSARGAGAKNIQYF | TGCAGTGCTAGAGGGGCAGGAGCCAAAAACATTCAGTACTTC
few | TRBJ1-1 | TRBV4-2 | TRBD1 | CASSHTDRGEAFF | TGTGCCAGCAGCCATACTGACAGGGGTGAAGCTTTCTTT
many | TRBJ2-3 | TRBV18 | NA | CASSPLLDTQYF | TGTGCCAGCTCACCTCTACTAGATACGCAGTATTTT
NA | TRBJ2-2 | TRBV7-7 | NA | CASSIGRQAGELFF | TGTGCTAGCAGTATCGGACGACAGGCCGGGGAGCTGTTTTTT
few | TRBJ2-5 | TRBV29-1 | NA | CSVGPQETQYF | TGCAGCGTTGGCCCACAAGAGACCCAGTACTTC
many | TRBJ2-7 | TRBV20-1 | NA | CSATTPSEQYF | TGCAGTGCCACGACCCCTTCCGAGCAGTACTTC
few | TRBJ1-2 | TRBV7-9 | NA | CASSVQNYGYTF | TGTGCCAGCAGCGTACAGAACTATGGCTACACCTTC
many | TRBJ2-5 | TRBV10-1 | TRBD1 | CASSEMGRGIGETQYF | TGCGCCAGCAGTGAAATGGGCAGGGGGATTGGAGAGACCCAGTACTTC
many | TRBJ2-1 | TRBV4-2 | TRBD1 | CASSRRDRGDNEQFF | TGTGCCAGCAGCCGCCGGGACAGGGGAGACAATGAGCAGTTCTTC
few | TRBJ1-1 | TRBV19 | NA | CASSNRELDEAFF | TGTGCCAGTAGTAACAGGGAACTGGATGAAGCTTTCTTT
many | TRBJ2-3 | TRBV7-2 | NA | CASRDPSVRGDTQYF | TGTGCCAGCAGAGACCCGTCCGTGCGGGGTGATACGCAGTATTTT
many | TRBJ1-2 | TRBV5-1 | TRBD1 | CASSVTGLKSYGYTF | TGCGCCAGCAGCGTGACAGGGTTGAAGAGCTATGGCTACACCTTC
few | TRBJ1-5 | TRBV20-1 | NA | CSASPTWSNQPQHF | TGCAGTGCTAGTCCCACTTGGAGCAATCAGCCCCAGCATTTT
many | TRBJ1-2 | TRBV7-9 | NA | CASSFEVGGYTF | TGTGCCAGCAGCTTCGAGGTCGGCGGCTACACCTTC
NA | TRBJ1-5 | TRBV30 | TRBD1 | CAWSRGGRQPQHF | TGTGCCTGGAGCAGGGGGGGTCGTCAGCCCCAGCATTTT
few | TRBJ1-3 | TRBV5-1 | NA | CASSLEGLSGNTIYF | TGCGCCAGCAGCTTGGAAGGCCTCTCTGGAAACACCATATATTTT